Listed here are 2 T cell receptor beta chains from one sample, sequenced in a study of blood T cell repertoires in COVID-19. TCRdb's copy holds only in-frame clones and misses some; the assay was immunoSEQ multiplex PCR. The table lists about 27,000 clones, about four fifths of them singletons. Sample: peripheral blood. Receptors were obtained from a man aged 65-85 years with acute or convalescent COVID-19.

The CDR3 DNA follows: TGCAGTGCTTGGCGGGGCTTTACCTTC. Protein: CSAWRGFTF. The rearrangement links TRBV20-1 to TRBJ1-2, with D possibly TRBD1 on 5 matching bases. This CDR3 has 9 residues. The ends were cut back, 5 bases at V and 14 bases at J, with 12 bases in the middle. CDR1 and CDR2 from the germline V gene are DFQATT and SNEGSKA (reference sequence).

V gene TRBV20-1 combines with J gene TRBJ2-1, with 9 bases matching TRBD2. Germline CDR1 is DFQATT and CDR2 is SNEGSKA (reference sequence). J lost 2 bases, V lost 3 bases, and 5 bases had no gene match. CDR3 size: 15 residues. The CDR3: CSASPTSGAYNEQFF. CDR3 DNA sequence: TGCAGTGCTAGTCCGACTAGCGGAGCCTACAATGAGCAGTTCTTC.